The 26 T cell receptor beta chains below come from one sample, sequenced in a study of cytomegalovirus exposure and HLA in healthy donors. The PCR contained 60 Vbeta and 13 Jbeta primers. Libraries were prepared by immunoSEQ multiplex PCR; TCRdb keeps only in-frame clonotypes and omits some of them. The repertoire consists of more than 95,000 clones, with about 80% occurring once and the leading ten covering less than 5.5%. The sequenced sample was PBMCs. Every receptor here comes from a man aged 50 to 59 in good health and CMV-seropositive.

The chain carries TRBV28 and TRBJ1-5, with D tentatively TRBD1 (6 bases). The CDR3 is made up of 15 amino acids. Trimming removed 1 base at V and 2 bases at J, with 9 bases between. Germline CDR1 MDHEN, CDR2 SYDVKM. DNA of the CDR3: TGTGCCAGCAGTTTATTCGCAGGGGGCAATCAGCCCCAGCATTTT. It encodes CASSLFAGGNQPQHF. The full variable domain, rest sourced from reference TRBV28 and TRBJ1-5, is DVKVTQSSRYLVKRTGEKVFLECVQDMDHENMFWYRQDPGLGLRLIYFSYDVKMKEKGDIPEGYSVSREKKERFSLILESASTNQTSMYLCASSLFAGGNQPQHFGDGTRLSIL.

The gene calls are TRBV28 and TRBJ2-7, with 9 bases lining up with TRBD1. Looked up from germline, CDR1 is MDHEN and CDR2 is SYDVKM. The CDR3 runs to 15 residues. Trimming removed 5 bases from V and 4 bases from J; junction bases left unmatched: 9. CDR3 sequence (DNA): TGTGCCAGCAGTGGCCCCGGGACAGGGAGGTACGAGCAGTACTTC. Protein sequence: CASSGPGTGRYEQYF.

The chain's CDR3 is CASSSLGQGSYGYTF. DNA for the CDR3: TGTGCCAGTAGTTCCCTCGGACAGGGGTCCTATGGCTACACCTTC. This chain joins TRBV19 and TRBJ1-2; 9 positions agree with TRBD1. V lost 5 bases, J lost 4 bases, and 8 bases stayed unmatched. The CDR3 spans 15 residues. From germline, CDR1 is LNHDA and CDR2 SQIVND (reference sequence).

This clone was observed a single time. This chain uses TRBV6-6 with TRBJ2-2; 7 nucleotides line up with TRBD2. The CDR3 runs to 15 residues. J was trimmed by 3 bases and V by 5 bases; bases with no gene match: 6. Germline V gene data show CDR1 as MNHNY and CDR2 as SVGAGI (reference sequence). CDR3 DNA: TGTGCCAGCAGTGCCCCGGCGGGAGACACCGGGGAGCTGTTTTTT. Its protein product is CASSAPAGDTGELFF.

V is TRBV28 and J is TRBJ2-1, with TRBD1 matching over 9 bases. Germline CDR1 reads MDHEN; CDR2 reads SYDVKM. Trimming removed 3 bases from V and 6 bases from J; junction bases left unmatched: 6. This CDR3 is built from 15 residues. CDR3 region: CASSFAGQGPNEQFF. CDR3 in DNA: TGTGCCAGCAGTTTCGCGGGACAGGGACCCAATGAGCAGTTCTTC. The full variable domain, with the rest looked up from reference TRBV28 and TRBJ2-1, is DVKVTQSSRYLVKRTGEKVFLECVQDMDHENMFWYRQDPGLGLRLIYFSYDVKMKEKGDIPEGYSVSREKKERFSLILESASTNQTSMYLCASSFAGQGPNEQFFGPGTRLTVL.

This chain joins TRBV6-5 and TRBJ1-6; the D is unclear. Germline V lookup: CDR1 MNHEY, CDR2 SVGAGI. The CDR3 contains 13 residues. V was shortened by 7 bases and J by 4 bases, with 8 bases between the two germline ends. CDR3 DNA: TGTGCCAGCAAGCTCGTTTATAATTCACCCCTCCACTTT. Protein sequence: CASKLVYNSPLHF.

This clone is classed as medium-sized (0.01 to 0.1%). J is TRBJ2-1 and V is TRBV4-1; no reliable D call. V was trimmed by 1 base and J by 9 bases, leaving 7 bases between them. Germline CDR1 MGHRA, CDR2 YSYEKL. The CDR3 loop spans 12 amino acids. The CDR3 sequence is CASSQGQVEQFF. In DNA form, the CDR3 reads TGCGCCAGCAGCCAAGGTCAGGTTGAGCAGTTCTTC.

The V and J genes are TRBV28 and TRBJ1-1; TRBD1 might be the D (5 bases). Trimming cost V 4 bases and J 1 base, with 10 bases left between them. The CDR3 has 14 amino acids. CDR1 and CDR2 from the germline V gene are MDHEN and SYDVKM. The CDR3 region is CASSSLTGNTEAFF. The CDR3 DNA follows: TGTGCCAGCAGTTCATTAACAGGGAACACTGAAGCTTTCTTT.

This clone has only a few counts. The CDR3 sequence: CASNPETGGSQPQHF. The CDR3 nucleotides read TGTGCCAGTAACCCAGAGACAGGGGGCTCTCAGCCCCAGCATTTT. The gene calls are TRBV19 and TRBJ1-5; 10 positions agree with TRBD1. Germline V gives CDR1 LNHDA, CDR2 SQIVND (reference sequence). This CDR3 region has 15 residues. The J segment lost 6 bases and the V segment lost 7 bases, leaving 9 bases of the junction unmatched.

The rearrangement links TRBV29-1 to TRBJ1-5, with TRBD1 as a possible D gene (5 bases). CDR3 length equals 13 residues. CDR1 is SQVTM, CDR2 ANQGSEA, per germline. Trimming stripped 3 bases from V and 2 bases from J, with 8 bases between. CDR3 DNA sequence: TGCAGCGTTGAGGTACAGGGCAATCAGCCCCAGCATTTT. This sequence encodes CSVEVQGNQPQHF.

The CDR3 nucleotides are TGTGCCAGCAGTGAGCACCAGGGGGGTCGCACCGGGGAGCTGTTTTTT. It yields the protein CASSEHQGGRTGELFF. The rearrangement joins TRBV2 to TRBJ2-2, with D tentatively TRBD1 (7 bases). Germline-derived CDR1 and CDR2 are SNHLY and FYNNEI. CDR3 length: 16 amino acids. V gave up 3 bases and J gave up 4 bases, with 15 bases separating them.

A few counts support this clone. The CDR3 here is CASTATGIDEGTEAFF. The CDR3 region has the DNA TGTGCCAGCACCGCGACAGGGATCGATGAGGGCACTGAAGCTTTCTTT. The rearrangement uses TRBV28 and TRBJ1-1, with 7 nucleotides matching TRBD1. The CDR3 contains 16 residues. CDR1 MDHEN and CDR2 SYDVKM come from the germline V gene. V was clipped by 7 bases and J by 4 bases; unmatched bases: 15.

Concerning this clone itself: Germline and junction disagree at one end, which may indicate a read error. The chain combines TRBV27 with TRBJ1-1; 11 bases agree with TRBD1. Per the germline V gene, CDR1 is MNHEY and CDR2 is SMNVEV (reference sequence). This CDR3 has 16 amino acids. The CDR3 region has the DNA TGTGCCAGCAGATTATATGGGACAGGGGGGAGCACTGAAGCTTTCTTT. It codes for CASRLYGTGGSTEAFF.

The chain has TRBV4-3 and TRBJ2-7; D perhaps matches TRBD2 (6 bases). CDR1 is LGHNA and CDR2 is YSLEER in the germline V gene. This CDR3 is built from 16 residues. The V gene lost 0 bases and the J gene lost 4 bases, with 16 bases spanning the gap. The CDR3 sequence is CASSQDWGGARYEQYF. DNA of the CDR3: TGCGCCAGCAGCCAAGATTGGGGCGGGGCGAGGTACGAGCAGTACTTC.

The chain combines TRBV6-5 with TRBJ1-6; 10 bases agree with TRBD1. The CDR3 loop spans 16 amino acids. The V gene end was trimmed by 4 bases and the J gene end by 3 bases; junction bases not matched to a gene: 3. Germline lookup yields CDR1 MNHEY and CDR2 SVGAGI. The CDR3 reads CASSWDRGVYNSPLHF. CDR3 sequence (DNA): TGTGCCAGCAGTTGGGACAGGGGTGTCTATAATTCACCCCTCCACTTT.

V is TRBV12-5 and J is TRBJ1-1; a possible D gene is TRBD1 (6 bases). Germline values: CDR1 LGHNT, CDR2 FRNRAP. The CDR3 spans 13 residues. The CDR3 sequence is CVSEGEGRTEAFF. The CDR3 region has the DNA TGTGTTTCCGAGGGGGAGGGAAGAACTGAAGCTTTCTTT.

The chain combines TRBV5-1 with TRBJ2-1, with TRBD1 matching 10 bases. This CDR3 contains 14 residues. From germline, CDR1 is SGHRS and CDR2 YFSETQ. V shed 4 bases, J shed 7 bases, and the junction held 5 bases outside the gene matches. DNA for the CDR3: TGCGCCAGCAGCGTGCGGACAGGGGGGAATGAGCAGTTCTTC. Its translation: CASSVRTGGNEQFF.

The sample holds one count of this clone. The chain carries TRBV7-2 and TRBJ2-7, with D perhaps TRBD2 (6 bases). Germline CDR1 is SGHTA and CDR2 is FQGNSA. Trimming took 4 bases from V and 4 from J, leaving 11 bases between them. The CDR3 loop spans 13 amino acids. The CDR3 here is CASSSYRGYEQYF. The CDR3 region has the DNA TGTGCCAGCAGCTCCTATCGGGGGTACGAGCAGTACTTC.

This chain joins TRBV7-9 and TRBJ2-6; D ambiguous. CDR1 and CDR2 (germline): SEHNR, FQNEAQ (reference sequence). The CDR3 sequence is 15 residues long. Trimming took off 5 bases at V and 0 bases at J, with 8 bases between the two ends. The CDR3 bases are TGTGCCAGCAGCCCAGATGGCTCTGGGGCCAACGTCCTGACTTTC. It encodes CASSPDGSGANVLTF.

The chain links TRBV5-1 to TRBJ1-4; D gene uncertain. The germline V gene has CDR1 SGHRS and CDR2 YFSETQ. This CDR3 has 15 residues. The V and J ends lost 0 bases and 7 bases respectively, with 13 bases between them. The CDR3 protein is CASSLASGRGEKLFF. The CDR3 region has the DNA TGCGCCAGCAGCTTGGCCTCGGGGAGAGGTGAAAAACTGTTTTTT.

V and J are TRBV7-9 and TRBJ1-1; D is undetermined. Trimming removed 1 base at V and 4 bases at J, with 7 bases between. CDR1 SEHNR and CDR2 FQNEAQ come from the germline V gene (reference sequence). This CDR3 contains 13 residues. CDR3 bases: TGTGCCAGCAGCTTAGACGGTTTCACTGAAGCTTTCTTT. As protein: CASSLDGFTEAFF. Supplemented by reference TRBV7-9 and TRBJ1-1, the full variable domain reads DTGVSQNPRHKITKRGQNVTFRCDPISEHNRLYWYRQTLGQGPEFLTYFQNEAQLEKSRLLSDRFSAERPKGSFSTLEIQRTEQGDSAMYLCASSLDGFTEAFFGQGTRLTVV.

For this clone: At one end, the junction sequence differs from germline, possibly due to a read error. V gene TRBV5-1 combines with J gene TRBJ1-5; no firm D call. Germline assignment: CDR1 SGHRS and CDR2 YFSETQ. CDR3 length equals 13 residues. DNA for the CDR3: TGCGCCAGCAGTTTGGAGCGCAATCAGCCCCAGCATTTT. As protein: CASSLERNQPQHF.

The chain combines TRBV7-2 with TRBJ1-5; D is unresolved. Trimming stripped 4 bases from V and 2 bases from J, with 15 bases between. This CDR3 comprises 16 residues. The germline V gene has CDR1 SGHTA and CDR2 FQGNSA. CDR3 sequence reads: CASSSRRGMGNQPQHF. In nucleotides, the CDR3 is TGTGCCAGCAGCTCCCGGAGAGGAATGGGCAATCAGCCCCAGCATTTT.

The chain combines TRBV12-5 with TRBJ2-7, with 7 bases matching TRBD2. Germline V CDR1 and CDR2: LGHNT, FRNRAP. V trimming: 6 bases; J trimming: 7 bases; junction bases outside the gene matches: 6. The CDR3 is 12 amino acids. The DNA of the CDR3 is TGTGCTAGTGGAACGGGGGGTGGGGAGCAGTACTTC. Its translation: CASGTGGGEQYF.

The chain joins TRBV7-8 to TRBJ1-1; the D gene is possibly TRBD1 (5 bases). With 0 bases removed from V and 4 bases from J, the gap between germline ends came to 12 bases. Germline V gives CDR1 SGHVS, CDR2 FQNEAQ. The CDR3 has 15 amino acids. CDR3 DNA: TGTGCCAGCAGCTTAGCCGGAGGGGCCGGCACTGAAGCTTTCTTT. Translated, it gives CASSLAGGAGTEAFF.

The CDR3, as DNA: TGTGCCAGCAGCCCGATGCAGGGGGGCACTGAAGCTTTCTTT. It translates to CASSPMQGGTEAFF. The rearrangement uses TRBV7-2 and TRBJ1-1; TRBD1 matches 7 bases. V lost 5 bases to trimming and J lost 4 bases; unmatched junction nucleotides: 7. The CDR3 runs 14 residues. The germline gives CDR1 SGHTA, CDR2 FQGNSA.